This T cell receptor beta chain comes out of a study of regulatory T cells in long-lasting Graves disease. The CDR3 is 18 residues long. J lost 0 bases, V lost 8 bases, and 9 bases had no gene match. The germline V gene encodes CDR1 MNHEY and CDR2 SVGEGT. Time point here: newly diagnosed GD, antithyroid drugs for less than 3 months. RNA isolated from PBMCs was used to make the TCR library. With iRepertoire HTBI primers and Arm-PCR of CDR3 regions, TCR beta libraries were built. TCRdb re-called the multiplex PCR reads through MiXCR, storing one row per CDR3 protein. This table has hundreds of thousands of distinct CDR3 sequences, 15% to 20% appearing once. This sample was also put to use in a study of T cells in Graves' hyperthyroidism and ophthalmopathy.

The chain is built from TRBV6-2 or TRBV6-3 and TRBJ2-3, with 15 bases lining up with TRBD2. Sequenced material: peripheral blood mononuclear cells (PBMCs), taken at new diagnosis, from a patient treated with antithyroid drugs. This TCR derives from a woman aged 35 to 60 with Graves disease. The CDR3 DNA follows: TGTGCCAGCGGATACTGGACTAGCGGGGGGGCGAGCACAGATACGCAGTATTTT. Translation: CASGYWTSGGASTDTQYF.